One sample yielded the 18 T cell receptor beta chains listed below, sequenced in a study of beta chain features in type 1 diabetes. Expressed TCRB transcripts were sequenced after all isolated RNA was converted to cDNA. Assay: immunoSEQ multiplex PCR; the TCRdb copy retains only in-frame clones and omits some. The repertoire includes 350,000 or so clones, about 18% of them detected once, and approximately 0.043% sits in the top ten. The specimen sequenced was naive CD4+ T cells from blood. Receptors were obtained from a young woman in good health.

The table lists this clone with a few counts. The chain carries TRBV5-1 and TRBJ2-1; no clear D. V gave up 1 base and J gave up 10 bases, with 15 bases separating them. The CDR3 length is 14 residues. CDR1 is SGHRS and CDR2 is YFSETQ in the germline V gene. The CDR3 loop is CASSLLEAIGEQFF. The CDR3 DNA follows: TGCGCCAGCAGCTTGTTGGAAGCGATAGGAGAGCAGTTCTTC.

This clone was counted between two and nine times. The chain employs TRBV18 and TRBJ1-2, with TRBD1 identical over 9 bases. V shed 1 base and J 6 bases; nucleotides not matched to a gene: 3. This CDR3 is 14 amino acids long. CDR1 and CDR2 from the germline V gene are KGHSH and LQKENI. DNA of the CDR3: TGTGCCAGCTCACCACGGGGACAGGGAGATGGCTACACCTTC. It specifies CASSPRGQGDGYTF. The whole variable domain, filled in from reference TRBV18 and TRBJ1-2, reads NAGVMQNPRHLVRRRGQEARLRCSPMKGHSHVYWYRQLPEEGLKFMVYLQKENIIDESGMPKERFSAEFPKEGPSILRIQQVVRGDSAAYFCASSPRGQGDGYTFGSGTRLTVV.

V gene TRBV5-1 combines with J gene TRBJ1-1; 9 bases align to TRBD1. Germline-derived CDR1 and CDR2 are SGHRS and YFSETQ. CDR3 size: 16 residues. V gave up 0 bases and J gave up 0 bases; unmatched junction bases: 3. CDR3 sequence reads: CASSLVYRGLNTEAFF. Written as DNA, the CDR3 is TGCGCCAGCAGCTTGGTGTACAGGGGGCTGAACACTGAAGCTTTCTTT.

This clone was recorded a few times. The V and J genes are TRBV30 and TRBJ1-6; 7 nucleotides align to TRBD1. With V trimmed by 4 bases and J by 3 bases, 9 bases remained unmatched. Germline assignment: CDR1 GTSNPN and CDR2 SVGIG (reference sequence). The CDR3 loop spans 16 amino acids. Here the CDR3 DNA reads TGTGCCTGGATTCTAGACAGGGTGGACTATAATTCACCCCTCCACTTT. It translates to CAWILDRVDYNSPLHF.

This clone was seen only a few times. The CDR3 coding sequence is TGTGCCAGCAGCCAAGGGCAGACTAGGAGAGATGAGCAGTTCTTC. This gives the protein CASSQGQTRRDEQFF. The V and J genes are TRBV14 and TRBJ2-1, with D maybe TRBD2 (6 bases). Germline-derived CDR1 and CDR2 are SGHDN and FVKESK. Deletions cut 1 base from V and 8 bases from J, with 15 bases between. This CDR3 has 15 residues.

V usage is TRBV18 and J usage is TRBJ2-7; D is perhaps TRBD2 (6 bases). CDR1 is KGHSH and CDR2 is LQKENI in the germline V gene. The CDR3 is made up of 12 amino acids. Trimming removed 8 bases from V and 1 base from J, with 9 bases in between. Here the CDR3 reads CASTGGSYEQYF. DNA for the CDR3: TGTGCCAGCACTGGGGGGTCCTACGAGCAGTACTTC.

Concerning this clone: The junction and the germline gene differ at one end; a read error may be behind it. The V gene is TRBV7-7, the J gene TRBJ2-3; D might be TRBD2 (6 bases). Germline CDR1 SSHAT, CDR2 FNYEAQ (reference sequence). The CDR3 sequence is 14 residues long. Here the CDR3 DNA reads TGTGCTAGCAGCCCTTCGGGGGGCACAGATACGCAGTATTTT. Its translation: CASSPSGGTDTQYF.

This clone was detected a few times. This chain joins TRBV5-1 and TRBJ1-2; no clear D. CDR3 length equals 15 residues. V was cut by 0 bases and J by 2 bases, with 11 bases left in between. Germline CDR1 SGHRS, CDR2 YFSETQ. CDR3 amino acids: CASSLGTVTNYGYTF. CDR3 nucleotides: TGCGCCAGCAGCTTGGGGACTGTAACAAACTATGGCTACACCTTC. The variable domain in full, with the rest retrieved from reference TRBV5-1 and TRBJ1-2, is KAGVTQTPRYLIKTRGQQVTLSCSPISGHRSVSWYQQTPGQGLQFLFEYFSETQRNKGNFPGRFSGRQFSNSRSEMNVSTLELGDSALYLCASSLGTVTNYGYTFGSGTRLTVV.

This chain connects TRBV6-5 to TRBJ2-3, with 8 bases lining up with TRBD2. Germline CDR1 is MNHEY and CDR2 is SVGAGI. There are 15 residues in the CDR3. Unmatched junction bases numbered 12, after V lost 8 bases and J lost 5 bases. This CDR3 is CASCPRGGSGDTQYF. CDR3 bases: TGTGCCAGCTGTCCTCGGGGGGGTTCAGGAGATACGCAGTATTTT.

The CDR3 loop is CAWRLGDRAYEQYF. In DNA, the CDR3 is TGTGCCTGGAGGTTGGGGGACAGAGCCTACGAGCAGTACTTC. The chain carries TRBV30 and TRBJ2-7, with TRBD1 matching over 7 bases. In germline, CDR1 is GTSNPN, CDR2 SVGIG (reference sequence). The ends lost 3 bases at V and 2 bases at J; junction bases unmatched: 7. The CDR3 covers 14 residues.

This clone showed up just a few times. This chain uses TRBV7-9 with TRBJ2-1; the D gene is possibly TRBD1 (6 bases). V shed 0 bases and J shed 7 bases, with 10 bases lying between them. This CDR3 has 14 residues. The germline V gene has CDR1 SEHNR and CDR2 FQNEAQ (reference sequence). The CDR3 sequence is CASSLAAGANEQFF. The CDR3 DNA reads TGTGCCAGCAGCTTAGCGGCAGGGGCTAATGAGCAGTTCTTC.

The V and J genes are TRBV14 and TRBJ2-1; 9 bases map to TRBD1. CDR1 and CDR2 (germline): SGHDN, FVKESK. CDR3 length: 15 residues. The V and J ends lost 7 bases and 1 base, in that order; junction bases with no gene match: 5. CDR3 protein: CASTSQGASYNEQFF. As DNA, the CDR3 is TGTGCCAGCACTTCACAGGGGGCGTCCTACAATGAGCAGTTCTTC.

A few counts support this clone. This CDR3 is also generated by other DNA sequences in the sample. The rearrangement joins TRBV5-1 to TRBJ2-5; 10 bases are a match to TRBD1. The V and J ends lost 2 bases and 4 bases, in that order; junction bases with no gene match: 5. Germline V gene data show CDR1 as SGHRS and CDR2 as YFSETQ. This CDR3 spans 15 amino acids. CDR3 nucleotide sequence: TGCGCCAGCAGCTTCGGGACAGGGGCGAGAGAGACCCAGTACTTC. Translated, it gives CASSFGTGARETQYF. Combining the CDR3 with reference TRBV5-1 and TRBJ2-5 gives the whole variable domain KAGVTQTPRYLIKTRGQQVTLSCSPISGHRSVSWYQQTPGQGLQFLFEYFSETQRNKGNFPGRFSGRQFSNSRSEMNVSTLELGDSALYLCASSFGTGARETQYFGPGTRLLVL.

There are a few counts of this clone. This chain links TRBV4-1 with TRBJ1-4; 7 nucleotides match TRBD1. The CDR3 has 14 amino acids. V shed 6 bases, J shed 4 bases, and the junction held 5 bases outside the gene matches. Germline CDR1 is MGHRA and CDR2 is YSYEKL. CDR3 amino acids: CASRQQGNNEKLFF. The CDR3 DNA follows: TGCGCCAGCAGGCAACAGGGGAATAATGAAAAACTGTTTTTT.

The rearrangement joins TRBV15 to TRBJ1-2, with D uncertain. The CDR3 has 14 residues. Trimming removed 0 bases from V and 5 bases from J, with 10 bases in between. Germline V gene lookup returns CDR1 LNHNV and CDR2 YYDKDF (reference sequence). The CDR3 here is CATSRDLGTYGYTF. The CDR3 nucleotides are TGTGCCACCAGCAGAGATCTAGGAACATATGGCTACACCTTC. The entire variable domain, with the rest obtained from reference TRBV15 and TRBJ1-2, is as follows: DAMVIQNPRYQVTQFGKPVTLSCSQTLNHNVMYWYQQKSSQAPKLLFHYYDKDFNNEADTPDNFQSRRPNTSFCFLDIRSPGLGDTAMYLCATSRDLGTYGYTFGSGTRLTVV.

This rearrangement joins TRBV29-1 to TRBJ1-2, with 8 bases lining up with TRBD1. CDR3 length equals 13 residues. From germline, CDR1 is SQVTM and CDR2 ANQGSEA. The J segment lost 8 bases and the V segment lost 5 bases, leaving 10 bases of the junction unmatched. CDR3 protein: CSVRRQGMGGYTF. As DNA, the CDR3 is TGCAGCGTTCGTCGACAGGGGATGGGAGGCTACACCTTC. Variable domain in full (rest from reference TRBV29-1 and TRBJ1-2): SAVISQKPSRDICQRGTSLTIQCQVDSQVTMMFWYRQQPGQSLTLIATANQGSEATYESGFVIDKFPISRPNLTFSTLTVSNMSPEDSSIYLCSVRRQGMGGYTFGSGTRLTVV.

The V gene is TRBV10-3, the J gene TRBJ1-1; 8 nucleotides align to TRBD1. Trimming took 3 bases from V and 6 from J; bases not matched to a gene: 6. The CDR3 has 14 amino acids. CDR1 and CDR2 from the germline V gene are ENHRY and SYGVKD. CDR3: CAISDGQGASEAFF. DNA for the CDR3: TGTGCCATCAGTGATGGACAGGGTGCTTCTGAAGCTTTCTTT.

The rearrangement uses TRBV5-1 and TRBJ1-1; 8 bases are a match to TRBD1. Germline V gene sequence: CDR1 SGHRS, CDR2 YFSETQ. The CDR3 has 16 residues. V gave up 0 bases and J gave up 0 bases; unmatched junction bases: 4. CDR3: CASSLGSGGLNTEAFF. In nucleotides, the CDR3 is TGCGCCAGCAGCTTGGGGTCAGGGGGCCTGAACACTGAAGCTTTCTTT. Based on the CDR3 plus reference TRBV5-1 and TRBJ1-1, the full variable domain is KAGVTQTPRYLIKTRGQQVTLSCSPISGHRSVSWYQQTPGQGLQFLFEYFSETQRNKGNFPGRFSGRQFSNSRSEMNVSTLELGDSALYLCASSLGSGGLNTEAFFGQGTRLTVV.